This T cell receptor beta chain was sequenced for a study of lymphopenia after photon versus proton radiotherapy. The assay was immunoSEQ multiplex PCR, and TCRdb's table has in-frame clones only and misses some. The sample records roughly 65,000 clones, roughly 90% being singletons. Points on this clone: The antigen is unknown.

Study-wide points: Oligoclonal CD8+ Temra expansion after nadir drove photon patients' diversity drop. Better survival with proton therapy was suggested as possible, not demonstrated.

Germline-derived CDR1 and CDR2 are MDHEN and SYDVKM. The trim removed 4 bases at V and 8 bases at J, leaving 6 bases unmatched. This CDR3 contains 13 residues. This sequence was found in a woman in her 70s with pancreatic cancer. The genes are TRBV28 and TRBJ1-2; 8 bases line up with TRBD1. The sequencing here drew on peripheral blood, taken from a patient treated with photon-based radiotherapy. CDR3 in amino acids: CASSSSDRVGYTF. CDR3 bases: TGTGCCAGCAGTTCCTCGGACAGGGTGGGCTACACCTTC.